This TCR beta chain was identified in a study of T-cell reconstitution after alpha-beta-depleted transplantation in children. The TCRbeta library was prepared with unique molecular identifiers. One entry per CDR3 protein results from TCRdb running MiXCR on the PCR reads. The sample lists some 640,000 distinct CDR3 sequences; about 15% were seen once. This clonotype was seen at least ten times. The CDR3 length is 13 residues. Germline CDR1 is DFQATT and CDR2 is SNEGSKA (reference sequence). V was trimmed by 7 bases and J by 4 bases, leaving 14 bases between them. The clonotype originates from a human donor who donated a stem cell graft to a child with acute myeloid leukemia. This material consisted of PBMCs from the stem cell graft donor, taken from the stem cell graft. The V gene is TRBV20-1, the J gene TRBJ1-5; D might be TRBD1 (5 bases). The CDR3 DNA follows: TGCAGTGTTAGCCGGGACCCTAATCAGCCCCAGCATTTT. Its translation is CSVSRDPNQPQHF.